These T cell receptor beta chains were read from a single sample in a study of CD8+CD57+ T cells in acquired aplastic anemia. From the reads, TCRdb called clonotypes with MiXCR, one entry per CDR3 protein. The sample holds hundreds of thousands of distinct CDR3 sequences; 55% to 65% are singletons and the top ten take less than 9.5%. The sequenced material came from sorted CD4+, CD8+, or CD8+CD57+ T cells (not recorded which) from PBMCs. The receptors here all came from a human donor with severe aplastic anemia or a healthy control (not recorded which). Both conserved end residues are part of each CDR3. Fields, in order: CDR3 length, D gene, V gene, CDR3 protein. D genes are given only for firm matches.

length: 13; D: .; V: TRBV20-1; CDR3: CSASGQSAISLHF
length: 15; D: TRBD1; V: TRBV24-1; CDR3: CATSDPGTGDNEQYF
length: 13; D: TRBD1; V: TRBV9; CDR3: CASSGTGGYGYTF
length: 14; D: .; V: TRBV5-1; CDR3: CASSLIQAGETQYF
length: 13; D: .; V: TRBV5-6; CDR3: CASSPPATYEQYF
length: 15; D: TRBD1; V: TRBV7-2; CDR3: CASSYRGSGANVLTF
length: 14; D: .; V: TRBV10-3; CDR3: CAISESRGNQPQHF
length: 13; D: TRBD1; V: TRBV6-5; CDR3: CASVGTVIYEQYF
length: 14; D: .; V: TRBV2; CDR3: CASSYSPGPYEQYF
length: 13; D: .; V: TRBV5-1; CDR3: CASSLEASYEQYF
length: 16; D: .; V: TRBV6-1; CDR3: CASSPSQYLSSYEQYF
length: 15; D: .; V: TRBV7-3; CDR3: CASSTGTRFYNEQFF
length: 13; D: .; V: TRBV30; CDR3: CAWSVGGDGGYTF
length: 18; D: TRBD2; V: TRBV7-3; CDR3: CASSLTGAGGNHPYEQYF
length: 16; D: .; V: TRBV19; CDR3: CASSMPHPSGANVLTF
length: 11; D: .; V: TRBV19; CDR3: CALPRGSPLHF
length: 16; D: TRBD1; V: TRBV28; CDR3: CASSLTGMRAKNIQYF
length: 14; D: TRBD1; V: TRBV7-2; CDR3: CASSRDSRNTEAFF
length: 15; D: .; V: TRBV4-1; CDR3: CASSPGLPIWDTQHF